This TCR beta chain was retrieved from a study of chemoradiotherapy in HPV16-positive cancers. Overall study: Candidate HPV-specific clones and shared TCR motifs came from a couple of HPV16-positive patients.

V dropped 0 bases and J dropped 5 bases, with 9 bases sitting between them. Looked up from germline, CDR1 is ENHRY and CDR2 is SYGVKD. This CDR3 is 14 amino acids long. Repeated repertoire sampling spanned the course of chemoradiotherapy. The method was immunoSEQ multiplex PCR; TCRdb's version includes in-frame clones alone and lacks a portion of them. Here the sample spans some 5,000 clones, approximately 90% being singletons. The clonotype originates from a human donor with HPV-associated anogenital cancer. This specimen consisted of blood, obtained from a patient who underwent chemoradiotherapy. The chain links TRBV10-3 to TRBJ2-3; D call uncertain. DNA for the CDR3: TGTGCCATCAGTGAGTCATCGACGGTAGATACGCAGTATTTT. Translation: CAISESSTVDTQYF.